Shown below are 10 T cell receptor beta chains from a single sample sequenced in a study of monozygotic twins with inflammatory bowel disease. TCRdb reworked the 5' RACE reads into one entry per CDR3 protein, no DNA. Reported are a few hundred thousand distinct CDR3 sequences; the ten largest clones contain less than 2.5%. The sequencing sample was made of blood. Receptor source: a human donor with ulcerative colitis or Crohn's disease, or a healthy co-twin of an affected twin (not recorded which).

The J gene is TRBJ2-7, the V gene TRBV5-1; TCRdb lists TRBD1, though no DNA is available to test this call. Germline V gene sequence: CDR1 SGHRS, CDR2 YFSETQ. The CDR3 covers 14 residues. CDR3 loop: CASSSRQGAYEQYF.

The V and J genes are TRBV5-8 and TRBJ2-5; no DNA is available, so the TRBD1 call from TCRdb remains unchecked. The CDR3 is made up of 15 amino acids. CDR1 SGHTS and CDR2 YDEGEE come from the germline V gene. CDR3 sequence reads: CASSLYRAGGETQYF.

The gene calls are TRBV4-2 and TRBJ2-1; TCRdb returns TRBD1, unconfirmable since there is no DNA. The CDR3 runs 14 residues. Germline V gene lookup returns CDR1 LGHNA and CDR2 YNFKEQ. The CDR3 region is CASDPTGRNNEQFF.

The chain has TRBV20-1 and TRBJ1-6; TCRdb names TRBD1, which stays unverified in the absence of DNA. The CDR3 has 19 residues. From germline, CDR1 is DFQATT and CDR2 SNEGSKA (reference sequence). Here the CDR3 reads CSARSMGRSLSSYNSPLHF.

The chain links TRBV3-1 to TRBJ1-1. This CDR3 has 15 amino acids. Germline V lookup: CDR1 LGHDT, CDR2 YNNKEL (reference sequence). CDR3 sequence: CASSQGNDPRTEAFF.

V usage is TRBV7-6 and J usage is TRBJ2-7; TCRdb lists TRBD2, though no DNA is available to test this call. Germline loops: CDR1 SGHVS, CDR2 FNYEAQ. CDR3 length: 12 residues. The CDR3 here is CASSQRTSDPLF.

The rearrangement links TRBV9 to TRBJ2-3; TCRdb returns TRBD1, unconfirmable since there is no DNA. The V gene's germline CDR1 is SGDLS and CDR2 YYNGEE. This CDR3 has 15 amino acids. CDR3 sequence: CASSVRQGGLDTQYF. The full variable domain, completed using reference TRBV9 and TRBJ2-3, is DSGVTQTPKHLITATGQRVTLRCSPRSGDLSVYWYQQSLDQGLQFLIQYYNGEERAKGNILERFSAQQFPDLHSELNLSSLELGDSALYFCASSVRQGGLDTQYFGPGTRLTVL.

The chain's CDR3 is CASKGGQGNEQFF. The V gene is TRBV12-3 or TRBV12-4, the J gene TRBJ2-1; lacking DNA, the TRBD1 call made by TCRdb goes unchecked. CDR3 length equals 13 residues.

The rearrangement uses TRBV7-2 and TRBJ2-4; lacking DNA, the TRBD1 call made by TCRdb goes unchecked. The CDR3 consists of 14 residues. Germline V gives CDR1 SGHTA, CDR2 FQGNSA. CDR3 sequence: CASSRRGRENIQYF.

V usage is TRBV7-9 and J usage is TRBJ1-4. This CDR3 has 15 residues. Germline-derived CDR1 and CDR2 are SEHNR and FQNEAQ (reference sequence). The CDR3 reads CASSLPEPTNEKLFF.